These T cell receptor beta chains were read from a single sample in a study of spatial heterogeneity in lung cancer. TCRdb ran MiXCR on the 5' RACE reads and lists one entry per CDR3 protein. In the table there are about 14,000 distinct CDR3 sequences, about a tenth of which are singletons. The sample here was PBMCs, taken at surgery. The receptors here all came from a male donor with early-stage non-small cell lung cancer. Both conserved end residues are part of each CDR3. The size field is filled for only some rows; it gives once, few, many or a size class.

cdr3_aa: CSEGADDTQYF
cdr3_length: 11
j_call: TRBJ2-3
v_call: TRBV29-1
clone_size: many

cdr3_aa: CASSFRREGGDTQYF
cdr3_length: 15
j_call: TRBJ2-3
v_call: TRBV12-3/TRBV12-4
clone_size: many

cdr3_aa: CASSHSRLAGPRVDNEQFF
cdr3_length: 19
j_call: TRBJ2-1
v_call: TRBV6-5
clone_size: many

cdr3_aa: CASSLAGQGNTGELFF
cdr3_length: 16
j_call: TRBJ2-2
v_call: TRBV5-1
clone_size: many

cdr3_aa: CASNPQSGTGRYEQYF
cdr3_length: 16
j_call: TRBJ2-7
v_call: TRBV27
clone_size: many

cdr3_aa: CASSPRVLAGPTPETQYF
cdr3_length: 18
j_call: TRBJ2-5
v_call: TRBV11-2
clone_size: many

cdr3_aa: CASSIGLAVTDTQYF
cdr3_length: 15
j_call: TRBJ2-3
v_call: TRBV19
clone_size: many

cdr3_aa: CASSQDGGGSGTDTQYF
cdr3_length: 17
j_call: TRBJ2-3
v_call: TRBV4-2
clone_size: few

cdr3_aa: CASSQDRGENQPQHF
cdr3_length: 15
j_call: TRBJ1-5
v_call: TRBV4-1
clone_size: medium-sized

cdr3_aa: CAWNSPGLVPYEQYF
cdr3_length: 15
j_call: TRBJ2-7
v_call: TRBV30
clone_size: many

cdr3_aa: CAASDAYYGYTF
cdr3_length: 12
j_call: TRBJ1-2
v_call: TRBV6-1
clone_size: .

cdr3_aa: CASSTTGGQPQHF
cdr3_length: 13
j_call: TRBJ1-5
v_call: TRBV28
clone_size: many

cdr3_aa: CASSPTFPSGIGQFF
cdr3_length: 15
j_call: TRBJ2-1
v_call: TRBV5-8
clone_size: many

cdr3_aa: CASSQHLAGGSQETQYF
cdr3_length: 17
j_call: TRBJ2-5
v_call: TRBV4-3
clone_size: few

cdr3_aa: CASRGINEQFF
cdr3_length: 11
j_call: TRBJ2-1
v_call: TRBV19
clone_size: many

cdr3_aa: CADIRGQRWDTQYF
cdr3_length: 14
j_call: TRBJ2-3
v_call: TRBV27
clone_size: many

cdr3_aa: CSCTASAGVADTQYF
cdr3_length: 15
j_call: TRBJ2-3
v_call: TRBV20-1
clone_size: many

cdr3_aa: CASSAGAADNSPLHF
cdr3_length: 15
j_call: TRBJ1-6
v_call: TRBV19
clone_size: many

cdr3_aa: CSALTGGGYQETQYF
cdr3_length: 15
j_call: TRBJ2-5
v_call: TRBV20-1
clone_size: many

cdr3_aa: CASSLELATEAFF
cdr3_length: 13
j_call: TRBJ1-1
v_call: TRBV7-2
clone_size: many

cdr3_aa: CSARGQAVTDTQYF
cdr3_length: 14
j_call: TRBJ2-3
v_call: TRBV29-1
clone_size: medium-sized

cdr3_aa: CASSWTGTGTDTQYF
cdr3_length: 15
j_call: TRBJ2-3
v_call: TRBV2
clone_size: many

cdr3_aa: CASRDTNTGELFF
cdr3_length: 13
j_call: TRBJ2-2
v_call: TRBV28
clone_size: many

cdr3_aa: CASSRRSDTSYGYTF
cdr3_length: 15
j_call: TRBJ1-2
v_call: TRBV3-1
clone_size: many

cdr3_aa: CSAPGLANQETQYF
cdr3_length: 14
j_call: TRBJ2-5
v_call: TRBV20-1
clone_size: many

cdr3_aa: CASSQAIGEQPQHF
cdr3_length: 14
j_call: TRBJ1-5
v_call: TRBV3-1
clone_size: many